Below, 20 T cell receptor beta chains from the same sample are listed, as sequenced in a study of T cells in localized non-small cell lung cancer. Produced via immunoSEQ multiplex PCR; TCRdb's table is partial and in-frame only. The table lists under 100,000 clones, more than 75% of them singletons, with more than 20% in the top ten. The source was peripheral blood, collected before any cancer treatment. These receptors originate from a woman aged 40 to 75 with stage I squamous cell lung carcinoma.

The chain's CDR3 is CASSYSSAQGTPQYF. CDR3 DNA sequence: TGTGCCAGCAGTTACTCGTCCGCGCAGGGGACACCCCAGTACTTC. The genes are TRBV6-5 and TRBJ2-5; maybe TRBD1 (6 bases). V lost 0 bases, J lost 9 bases, and 17 bases lay in between. CDR3 length: 15 amino acids. Germline values: CDR1 MNHEY, CDR2 SVGAGI.

The chain couples TRBV5-1 to TRBJ2-7; 9 bases agree with TRBD2. The CDR3 is 15 residues long. Germline CDR1 and CDR2: SGHRS and YFSETQ. V dropped 4 bases and J dropped 4; count of bases not matched to a gene: 9. The CDR3 reads CASSTQRGAFYEQYF. CDR3 nucleotide sequence: TGCGCCAGCAGCACGCAGCGGGGGGCCTTTTACGAGCAGTACTTC.

The rearrangement uses TRBV5-4 and TRBJ2-5; 9 bases line up with TRBD1. The germline V gene encodes CDR1 SGHNT and CDR2 YYREEE (reference sequence). V gave up 5 bases and J gave up 5 bases; unmatched junction bases: 1. CDR3 size: 12 residues. In DNA, the CDR3 is TGTGCCAGCAGGGGGACAGGGGAGACCCAGTACTTC. Translating it yields CASRGTGETQYF.

The chain is built from TRBV4-2 and TRBJ2-1; 8 bases fit TRBD2. The CDR3 contains 17 residues. V dropped 3 bases and J dropped 0; count of bases not matched to a gene: 7. Germline CDR1 LGHNA, CDR2 YNFKEQ. CDR3 region: CASSQLSGVSSYNEQFF. In DNA, the CDR3 is TGTGCCAGCAGCCAGCTTAGCGGGGTTAGCTCCTACAATGAGCAGTTCTTC.

This clone was counted between two and nine times. The V gene is TRBV4-1, the J gene TRBJ2-1; 7 bases line up with TRBD2. Germline V gives CDR1 MGHRA, CDR2 YSYEKL. Trimming at V came to 1 base and at J to 0 bases, leaving 0 bases not matched to a gene. The CDR3 contains 15 residues. The CDR3 bases are TGCGCCAGCAGCCAAGGGGGGGGCTCCTACAATGAGCAGTTCTTC. It is translated as CASSQGGGSYNEQFF.

The CDR3 sequence is CASSLAGGPREQFF. For the CDR3, the DNA is TGTGCCAGCAGCTTAGCGGGGGGGCCCCGTGAGCAGTTCTTC. J is TRBJ2-1 and V is TRBV7-8; maybe TRBD2 (7 bases). Germline CDR1 and CDR2: SGHVS and FQNEAQ. The CDR3 totals 14 residues. V gave up 0 bases and J gave up 9 bases, with 12 bases separating them.

The chain's CDR3 is CATRDGTEAFF. As DNA, the CDR3 is TGTGCCACCAGAGACGGGACTGAAGCTTTCTTT. The chain couples TRBV10-3 to TRBJ1-1; D gene uncertain. V lost 10 bases to trimming and J lost 5 bases, with 11 bases between them. CDR1 and CDR2 (germline): ENHRY, SYGVKD. This CDR3 contains 11 residues.

This clone was counted only a few times. Mismatch with germline at one junction end may stem from a read error. This chain uses TRBV7-7 with TRBJ2-2, with TRBD1 matching over 8 bases. Germline values: CDR1 SSHAT, CDR2 FNYEAQ (reference sequence). This CDR3 has 15 residues. The CDR3 bases are TGTGCTAGCAGCCGCGACAGGGGCAACACCGGGGAGCTGTTTTTT. This sequence encodes CASSRDRGNTGELFF. Using reference TRBV7-7 and TRBJ2-2 for the parts outside the CDR3, the full variable domain is GAGVSQSPRYKVTKRGQDVTLRCDPISSHATLYWYQQALGQGPEFLTYFNYEAQPDKSGLPSDRFSAERPEGSISTLTIQRTEQRDSAMYRCASSRDRGNTGELFFGEGSRLTVL.

V usage is TRBV27 and J usage is TRBJ2-6; D not certain. The CDR3 is 13 amino acids. V lost 6 bases and J 0 bases, leaving 3 bases between the germline ends. Germline values: CDR1 MNHEY, CDR2 SMNVEV (reference sequence). In nucleotides, the CDR3 is TGTGCCAGCAGGTTCTCTGGGGCCAACGTCCTGACTTTC. It specifies CASRFSGANVLTF.

The gene calls are TRBV5-5 and TRBJ1-6; weak D call: TRBD1 (6 bases). CDR3 length: 16 amino acids. The germline CDR1 and CDR2 sequences are SGHKS and YYEKEE (reference sequence). Trimming stripped 0 bases from V and 9 bases from J, with 16 bases between. The DNA for the CDR3 is TGTGCCAGCAGCTTGGCGAGGGGGACGCTCACTTCACCCCTCCACTTT. Encoded protein: CASSLARGTLTSPLHF.

DNA for the CDR3: TGTGCCAGCAGTTTGGACAGACTAGGCATTCAGTACTTC. This translates into CASSLDRLGIQYF. The chain joins TRBV27 to TRBJ2-4; D may be TRBD1 or TRBD2 (6 bases each). With 3 bases removed from V and 9 bases from J, the gap between germline ends came to 12 bases. Per the germline V gene, CDR1 is MNHEY and CDR2 is SMNVEV (reference sequence). This CDR3 region has 13 residues.

The chain has TRBV5-1 and TRBJ2-7, with 9 positions matching TRBD1. CDR1 and CDR2 from the germline V gene are SGHRS and YFSETQ. This CDR3 has 14 residues. V shed 1 base, J shed 5 bases, and the junction held 4 bases outside the gene matches. CDR3 region: CASSLTGTGNEQYF. The CDR3 DNA is TGCGCCAGCAGCTTGACCGGGACAGGGAACGAGCAGTACTTC.

The CDR3 sequence is CASRTTYEQYF. The CDR3 nucleotides are TGTGCCAGCAGGACAACCTACGAGCAGTACTTC. V gene TRBV6-1 combines with J gene TRBJ2-7; D is undetermined. V gave up 6 bases and J gave up 2 bases, with 5 bases separating them. Per germline, CDR1 MNHNS and CDR2 SASEGT. This CDR3 is 11 amino acids long.

V is TRBV7-8 and J is TRBJ1-2; perhaps TRBD1 as D (6 bases). CDR1 is SGHVS and CDR2 is FQNEAQ in the germline V gene. This CDR3 contains 13 residues. With 8 bases removed from V and 4 bases from J, the gap between germline ends came to 14 bases. The CDR3 DNA reads TGTGCCAGCTCTGACAGGTTCTTCTATGGCTACACCTTC. Its translation is CASSDRFFYGYTF.

The J gene is TRBJ1-2, the V gene TRBV12-5; 7 bases fit TRBD1. Germline V gene lookup returns CDR1 LGHNT and CDR2 FRNRAP. With V trimmed by 1 base and J by 5 bases, 13 bases remained unmatched. The CDR3 is made up of 17 amino acids. DNA for the CDR3: TGTGCTAGTGGTTTGGGACAGGGCATCCGCCCTGTTTATGGCTACACCTTC. It is translated as CASGLGQGIRPVYGYTF.

V gene TRBV27 combines with J gene TRBJ2-4, with D possibly being TRBD1 or TRBD2 (5 bases each). Trimming pared 8 bases from V and 9 bases from J, leaving 14 bases between. From germline, CDR1 is MNHEY and CDR2 SMNVEV (reference sequence). The CDR3 runs 12 residues. CDR3 region: CASGGADGIQYF. In DNA form, the CDR3 reads TGTGCCAGCGGGGGTGCGGACGGCATTCAGTACTTC.

The DNA of the CDR3 is TGTGCCAGCAGTGAAGCACCAGGGCAAGGCGGCTACACCTTC. Translation: CASSEAPGQGGYTF. The chain carries TRBV6-1 and TRBJ1-2, with a possible D match to TRBD1 (5 bases). Trimming took 0 bases from V and 8 from J, leaving 13 bases between them. The CDR3 covers 14 residues. CDR1 and CDR2 (germline): MNHNS, SASEGT.

V is TRBV7-3 and J is TRBJ1-6; D remains unclear. Germline assignment: CDR1 SGHTA and CDR2 FQGTGA. This CDR3 is 14 amino acids long. The germline V and J ends were trimmed by 4 bases and 9 bases, with 13 bases remaining between them. CDR3 bases: TGTGCCAGCAGCTCCTCCCCGACGGGTTCACCCCTCCACTTT. It encodes CASSSSPTGSPLHF.

This rearrangement joins TRBV28 to TRBJ1-5, with D perhaps TRBD1 (5 bases). CDR1 is MDHEN, CDR2 SYDVKM, per germline. The CDR3 runs to 15 residues. Deletions cut 4 bases from V and 4 bases from J, with 14 bases between. The CDR3 region is CASSWGEWGNQPQHF. DNA of the CDR3: TGTGCCAGCAGTTGGGGGGAGTGGGGGAATCAGCCCCAGCATTTT.

The J gene is TRBJ1-1, the V gene TRBV27; D not resolved. Germline CDR1 and CDR2: MNHEY and SMNVEV (reference sequence). The CDR3 runs 13 residues. Between the trimmed V and J ends, which lost 6 bases and 2 bases, there was a span of 10 bases. CDR3 sequence: CASRGYFNTEAFF. CDR3 sequence (DNA): TGTGCCAGCAGGGGTTACTTTAACACTGAAGCTTTCTTT.